This TCR beta chain was captured by sequencing in a study of post-analysis software for immune sequencing data. Regarding the study as a whole: Controls had significantly higher normalized Chao1 diversity than multiple sclerosis patients. Samples from a shared batch, those prepared together, strongly co-clustered by F measure. About 5 TRBV segments (TRBV5-6, TRBV5-1 and TRBV20-1 among them) occurred more frequently in patients than in controls.

Points on this clonotype: Its target is unknown.

Presence of unique molecular identifiers characterized the TCR beta cDNA libraries. Each sample of roughly 0.9 to 11 million input T cells yielded roughly 500,000 cDNA molecules, so each molecule approximated one T cell. Each CDR3 protein gets one entry after TCRdb re-called the PCR reads with MiXCR. The data hold 750,000 to 950,000 distinct CDR3 sequences, with around 46% observed a single time. CDR1 is SQVTM and CDR2 is ANQGSEA in the germline V gene. The CDR3 totals 14 residues. The chain uses TRBV29-1 and TRBJ2-5, with 9 bases aligning to TRBD2. The J call may be wrong; the DNA end is better matched by TRBJ2-7. Sequencing was done on a sample of blood. The sequence came from a girl aged 5 to 17 with multiple sclerosis. The CDR3 region has the DNA TGCAGCGTTGAAGGGAATAGCGGGAGTTACGAGCAGTACTTC. Its protein is CSVEGNSGSYEQYF.